The clone carrying this TCR beta chain was observed a few times. The data were taken from a study of cytomegalovirus exposure and HLA in healthy donors. V was cut by 1 base and J by 3 bases, with 15 bases left in between. Germline V gives CDR1 MDHEN, CDR2 SYDVKM. CDR3 size: 16 residues. Separate from the 666-subject first cohort, the roughly 120-subject validation cohort was the one that the donors belonged to. Sequencing used immunoSEQ multiplex PCR; TCRdb keeps in-frame clones, though not all of them. The data show some 110,000 clones, about 88% seen once. This TCR was recovered from a woman aged 18-29 years in good health and CMV-seropositive. This chain uses TRBV28 with TRBJ1-2; the D gene is possibly TRBD1 (6 bases). Sequenced material: PBMCs. The CDR3 sequence: CASSLSWTADHYGYTF. CDR3 coding DNA: TGTGCCAGCAGTTTATCCTGGACAGCCGACCACTATGGCTACACCTTC.